This TCR beta chain was captured by sequencing in a study of response to subunit inactivated influenza vaccine. Study-level points and caveats: Authors proposed each seasonal influenza vaccination draws in few new T cells.

As concerns this clonotype: Antigen unknown.

MiXCR was run by TCRdb on the RT-PCR reads, yielding one entry per CDR3 protein. The sample has 500,000 to 600,000 distinct CDR3 sequences, 11% seen once; the top ten hold roughly 11%. The same sample was also studied in work on T cells expressing NK-cell markers. Per that paper: Libraries used 5'RACE template switching adding universal primer site and UMIs. Several experiments employed an anti-gamma-delta TCR antibody to confine sorting to alpha-beta TCR T cells.

Sequencing was performed on PBMCs from blood, taken on the day of vaccination. The sequence came from a man aged 45-60 years who received an inactivated influenza vaccine.

The CDR3 coding sequence is TGCAGCGTTGGCGGACAGATGTACCAAGAGACCCAGTACTTC. Translating it yields CSVGGQMYQETQYF. V is TRBV29-1 and J is TRBJ2-5, with D possibly TRBD1 on 6 matching bases. The CDR3 is 14 residues long. Trimming removed 4 bases at V and 0 bases at J, with 12 bases between. Per the germline V gene, CDR1 is SQVTM and CDR2 is ANQGSEA.